This section outlines one TCR beta chain sequence together with its context. This sample was taken from a study of blood T cell repertoires in COVID-19. Looking at the study overall: Researchers got acute and convalescent COVID-19 samples from the United States, Italy and Spain. PBMCs, B-cell-depleted T cells, or T cells were the source of the cDNA or gDNA that made up the material.

How the authors handled the data: Scientists estimated how many nucleated cells there were by amplifying reference gene primers. Using immunoSEQ multiplex PCR, the repertoire was profiled, and TCRdb retains in-frame clones only, with some absent. V and J calls and clone size are given by that table; D and trimming were obtained from the DNA. Seen here are under 300,000 clones, roughly 80% observed once, and the top ten hold around 1.6%. Trimming took 9 bases from V and 1 from J; bases not matched to a gene: 5. CDR1 and CDR2 from the germline V gene are MNHNY and SVGAGI (reference sequence). The length of the CDR3 is 13 residues.

Specimen: peripheral blood. V is TRBV6-6 and J is TRBJ1-2; 7 positions match TRBD1. The clonotype originates from a human donor with COVID-19, enrolled during active disease. The donor label of this sample is uncertain. CDR3 loop: CASRDSNNYGYTF. The CDR3 coding sequence is TGTGCCAGTAGGGACAGCAATAACTATGGCTACACCTTC.